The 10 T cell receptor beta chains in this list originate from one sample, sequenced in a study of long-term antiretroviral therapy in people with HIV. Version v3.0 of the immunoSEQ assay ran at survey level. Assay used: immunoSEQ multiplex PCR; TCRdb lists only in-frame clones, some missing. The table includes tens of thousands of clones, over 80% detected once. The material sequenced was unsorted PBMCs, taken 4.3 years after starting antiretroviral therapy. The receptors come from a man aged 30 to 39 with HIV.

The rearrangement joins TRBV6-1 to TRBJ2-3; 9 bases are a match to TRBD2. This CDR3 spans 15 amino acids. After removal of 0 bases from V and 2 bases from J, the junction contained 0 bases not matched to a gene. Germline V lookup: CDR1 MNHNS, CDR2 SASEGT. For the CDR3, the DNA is TGTGCCAGCAGTGAAGCGGGACTAGCCACAGATACGCAGTATTTT. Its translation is CASSEAGLATDTQYF.

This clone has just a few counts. The CDR3, as DNA: TGTGCCAGCAGGCCCCTCGGAGGGAGCTATGGCTACACCTTC. Translated, it gives CASRPLGGSYGYTF. V and J are TRBV28 and TRBJ1-2; D gene uncertain. The CDR3 covers 14 residues. V lost 6 bases and J 4 bases, leaving 15 bases between the germline ends. CDR1 and CDR2 from the germline V gene are MDHEN and SYDVKM.

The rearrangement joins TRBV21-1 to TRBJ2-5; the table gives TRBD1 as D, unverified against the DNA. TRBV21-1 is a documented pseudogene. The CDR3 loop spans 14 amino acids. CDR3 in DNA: TGTGCCAGCAGCAAAGGGACAGGGTTAGAGACCCAGTACTTC. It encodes CASSKGTGLETQYF.

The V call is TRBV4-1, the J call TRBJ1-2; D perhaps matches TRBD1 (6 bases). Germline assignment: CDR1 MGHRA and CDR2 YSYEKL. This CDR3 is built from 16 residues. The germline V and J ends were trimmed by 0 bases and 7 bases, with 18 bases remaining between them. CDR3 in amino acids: CASSQEGQQGKGGYTF. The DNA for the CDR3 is TGCGCCAGCAGCCAAGAAGGTCAGCAGGGGAAAGGTGGCTACACCTTC.

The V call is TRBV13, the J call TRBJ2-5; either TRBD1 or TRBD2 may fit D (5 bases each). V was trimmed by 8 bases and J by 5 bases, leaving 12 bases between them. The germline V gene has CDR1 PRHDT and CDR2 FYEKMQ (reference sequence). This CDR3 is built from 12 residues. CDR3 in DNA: TGTGCCAGCTCGGGGCCCGGGGAGACCCAGTACTTC. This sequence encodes CASSGPGETQYF.

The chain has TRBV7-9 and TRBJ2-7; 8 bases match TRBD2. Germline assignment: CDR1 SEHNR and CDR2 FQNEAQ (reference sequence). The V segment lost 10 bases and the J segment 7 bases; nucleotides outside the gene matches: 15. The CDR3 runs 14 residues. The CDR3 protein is CAIQDREGPREQYF. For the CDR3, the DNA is TGTGCCATCCAGGACCGGGAGGGCCCTCGGGAGCAGTACTTC. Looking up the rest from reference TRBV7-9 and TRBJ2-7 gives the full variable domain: DTGVSQNPRHKITKRGQNVTFRCDPISEHNRLYWYRQTLGQGPEFLTYFQNEAQLEKSRLLSDRFSAERPKGSFSTLEIQRTEQGDSAMYLCAIQDREGPREQYFGPGTRLTVT.

CDR3 bases: TGTGCCAGCAGCTTGAATAACCTGGCCGGCTACACCTTC. It codes for CASSLNNLAGYTF. The chain joins TRBV5-4 to TRBJ1-2; no clear D. Per germline, CDR1 SGHNT and CDR2 YYREEE (reference sequence). This CDR3 spans 13 amino acids. Trimming stripped 1 base from V and 8 bases from J, with 12 bases between. The whole variable domain, remainder taken from reference TRBV5-4 and TRBJ1-2, is ETGVTQSPTHLIKTRGQQVTLRCSSQSGHNTVSWYQQALGQGPQFIFQYYREEENGRGNFPPRFSGLQFPNYSSELNVNALELDDSALYLCASSLNNLAGYTFGSGTRLTVV.

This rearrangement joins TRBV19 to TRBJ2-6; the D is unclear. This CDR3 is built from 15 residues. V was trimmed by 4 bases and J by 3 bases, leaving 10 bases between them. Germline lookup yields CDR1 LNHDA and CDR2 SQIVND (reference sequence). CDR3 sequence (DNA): TGTGCCAGTAGTACCTCAGGCTATGGGGCCAACGTCCTGACTTTC. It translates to CASSTSGYGANVLTF.

CDR3 in DNA: TGTGCCAGCAGCTTCTGGGGCGGGGGGGCGAATGAGCAGTTCTTC. It is translated as CASSFWGGGANEQFF. The V and J genes are TRBV5-4 and TRBJ2-1; 9 bases line up with TRBD2. In germline, CDR1 is SGHNT, CDR2 YYREEE (reference sequence). The CDR3 totals 15 residues. The V segment lost 2 bases and the J segment 7 bases; nucleotides outside the gene matches: 7.

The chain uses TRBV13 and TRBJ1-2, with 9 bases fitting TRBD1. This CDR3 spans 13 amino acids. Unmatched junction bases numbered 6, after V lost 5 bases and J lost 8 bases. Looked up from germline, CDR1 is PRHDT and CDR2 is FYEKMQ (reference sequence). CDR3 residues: CASSAGQGEGYTF. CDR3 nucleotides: TGTGCCAGCAGCGCGGGACAGGGAGAGGGCTACACCTTC.